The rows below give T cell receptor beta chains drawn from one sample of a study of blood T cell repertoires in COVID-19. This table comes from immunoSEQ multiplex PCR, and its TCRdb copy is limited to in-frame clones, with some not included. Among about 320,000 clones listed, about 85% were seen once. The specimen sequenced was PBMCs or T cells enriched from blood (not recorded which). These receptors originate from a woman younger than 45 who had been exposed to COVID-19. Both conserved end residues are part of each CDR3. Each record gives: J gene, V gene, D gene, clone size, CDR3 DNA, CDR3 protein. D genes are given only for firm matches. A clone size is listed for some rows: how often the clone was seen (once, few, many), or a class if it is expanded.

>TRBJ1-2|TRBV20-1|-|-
TGCAGTGCTAGTGTGGCAGGCAACTATGGCTACACCTTC
CSASVAGNYGYTF
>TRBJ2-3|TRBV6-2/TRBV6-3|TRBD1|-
TGTGCCAGCAGTTACCAGGGGGCGGGATCAGATACGCAGTATTTT
CASSYQGAGSDTQYF
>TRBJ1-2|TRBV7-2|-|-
TGTGCCAGCAGCCCACTGACAGGCTATGGCTACACCTTC
CASSPLTGYGYTF
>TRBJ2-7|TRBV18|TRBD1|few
TGTGCCAGCTCACCACCGGCCGGGACAGGGCGCTACGAGCAGTACTTC
CASSPPAGTGRYEQYF
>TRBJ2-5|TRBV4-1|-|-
TGCGCCAGCAGCCAGGCAGGGGAAGAGACCCAGTACTTC
CASSQAGEETQYF
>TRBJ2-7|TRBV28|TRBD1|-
TGTGCCAGCACAACCCGACAGGGTTGGTACGAGCAGTACTTC
CASTTRQGWYEQYF
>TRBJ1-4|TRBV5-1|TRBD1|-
TGCGCCAGCAGCCGGGGACAGGGAGAATCACGTGAAAAACTGTTTTTT
CASSRGQGESREKLFF
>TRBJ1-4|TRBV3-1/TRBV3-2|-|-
TGTGCCAGCAGCCAAGATCAGGCAGGGGACGAAAAACTGTTTTTT
CASSQDQAGDEKLFF
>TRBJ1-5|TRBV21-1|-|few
TGTGCCAGCAGCAAAGTTGGAGAAGGGAGGGCGAGTCAGCCCCAGCATTTT
CASSKVGEGRASQPQHF
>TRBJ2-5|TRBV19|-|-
TGTGCCAGCCGACGGGGAGAAGAGACCCAGTACTTC
CASRRGEETQYF
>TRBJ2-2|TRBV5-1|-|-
TGCGCCAGCAGCCGTTGGAGGGGGCCCTTGGCCGGGGAGCTGTTTTTT
CASSRWRGPLAGELFF
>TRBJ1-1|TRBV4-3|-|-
TGCGCCAGCAGCCAAGATTTCGGAGGCACTGAAGCTTTCTTT
CASSQDFGGTEAFF
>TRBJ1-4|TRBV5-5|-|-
TGTGCCAGCAGCTCGGGTATAGGATATGAAAAACTGTTTTTT
CASSSGIGYEKLFF
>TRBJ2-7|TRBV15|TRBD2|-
TGTGCCACCAGCAGCGGGAGGGCCCCATACGAGCAGTACTTC
CATSSGRAPYEQYF
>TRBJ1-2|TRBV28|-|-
TGTGCCAGCAGTTTCATTAACTATGGCTACACCTTC
CASSFINYGYTF
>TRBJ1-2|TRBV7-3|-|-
TGTGCCAGCAGCCAATATCGCAGGGACTATGGCTACACCTTC
CASSQYRRDYGYTF
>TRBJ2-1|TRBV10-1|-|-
TGCGCCAGCAGTGAGTCGACTACCTATGAGCAGTTCTTC
CASSESTTYEQFF
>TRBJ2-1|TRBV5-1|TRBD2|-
TGCGCCACCAGGAGGACTAGCGGGGGCAATGAGCAGTTCTTC
CATRRTSGGNEQFF
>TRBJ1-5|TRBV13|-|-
TGTGCCAGCAGCCAAGAGGGACAGCCCCAGCATTTT
CASSQEGQPQHF
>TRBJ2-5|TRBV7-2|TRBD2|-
TGTGCCAGCAGCTTAGGGGGAGGGGTTAGGCAGAGGGGAGAGACCCAGTACTTC
CASSLGGGVRQRGETQYF
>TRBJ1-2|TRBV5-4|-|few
TGTGCCAGCAGCTTGGCAGGTCTTGATGGCTACACCTTC
CASSLAGLDGYTF
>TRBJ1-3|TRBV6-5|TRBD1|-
TGTGCCAGCAGTTACACCAGGGGGTTTACTGGAAACACCATATATTTT
CASSYTRGFTGNTIYF
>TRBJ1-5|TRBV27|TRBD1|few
TGTGCCAGCAGTTTAGGGACAGGGAAGGGCAATCAGCCCCAGCATTTT
CASSLGTGKGNQPQHF
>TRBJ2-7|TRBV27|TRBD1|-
TGTGCCAGCAGTTTGTGGGGACAGGCGACGTTTTGGGAGCAGTACTTC
CASSLWGQATFWEQYF
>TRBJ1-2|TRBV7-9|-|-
TGTGCCAGCAGCCAAACGGCGGAACTCTATGGCTACACCTTC
CASSQTAELYGYTF
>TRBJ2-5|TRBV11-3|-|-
TGTGCCAGCAGCTTAGATAGCCGTCCGACAGAGACCCAGTACTTC
CASSLDSRPTETQYF
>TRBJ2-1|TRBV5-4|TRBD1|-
TGTGCCAGCAGGTTCCGCCAGGACAGGGGGCCCAATGAGCAGTTCTTC
CASRFRQDRGPNEQFF
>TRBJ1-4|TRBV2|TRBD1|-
TGTGCCAGCAGGCGGGACAGGGACGAAAAACTGTTTTTT
CASRRDRDEKLFF
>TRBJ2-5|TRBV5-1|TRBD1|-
TGCGCCAGCAGCCCTCAGGGGGCGAGGCTCCAAGAGACCCAGTACTTC
CASSPQGARLQETQYF
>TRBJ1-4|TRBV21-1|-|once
TGTGCCAGCAGCAAAAGCGGGGCTAATGAAAAACTGTTTTTT
CASSKSGANEKLFF
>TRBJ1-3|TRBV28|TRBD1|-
TGTGCCAGCAGTTCGGGGACAGCGGGCCCTTCTGGAAACACCATATATTTT
CASSSGTAGPSGNTIYF
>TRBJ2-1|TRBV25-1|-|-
TGTGCCAGCAGTGAGTCGGAGAGATACAATGAGCAGTTCTTC
CASSESERYNEQFF